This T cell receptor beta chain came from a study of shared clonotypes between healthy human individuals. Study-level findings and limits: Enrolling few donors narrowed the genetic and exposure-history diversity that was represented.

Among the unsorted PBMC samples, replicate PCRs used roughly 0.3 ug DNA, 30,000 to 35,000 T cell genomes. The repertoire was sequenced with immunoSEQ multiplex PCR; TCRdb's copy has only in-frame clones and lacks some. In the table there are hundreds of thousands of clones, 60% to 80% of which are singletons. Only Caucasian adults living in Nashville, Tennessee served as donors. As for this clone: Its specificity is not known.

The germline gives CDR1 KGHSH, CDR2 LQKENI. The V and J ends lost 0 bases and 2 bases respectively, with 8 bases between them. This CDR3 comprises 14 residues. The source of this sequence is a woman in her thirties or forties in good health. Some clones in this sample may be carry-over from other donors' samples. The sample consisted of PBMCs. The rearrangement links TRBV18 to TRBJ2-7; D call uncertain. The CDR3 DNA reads TGTGCCAGCTCACCACCGCGTGAACCCTACGAGCAGTACTTC. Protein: CASSPPREPYEQYF.